These 25 T cell receptor beta chains came from one sample sequenced in a study of cytomegalovirus exposure and HLA in healthy donors. The PCR ran on 60 Vbeta and 13 Jbeta primers. TCRdb's copy holds only in-frame clones and misses some; the assay was immunoSEQ multiplex PCR. Its table records around 100,000 clones. Sequencing input: PBMCs. The receptors stem from a man aged 35 to 55 in good health and CMV-seropositive.

CDR3 nucleotide sequence: TGTGCCAGCAACCAACAGGGCAGGAATCAGCCCCAGCATTTT. This codes for CASNQQGRNQPQHF. The V gene is TRBV2, the J gene TRBJ1-5, with a tentative D call TRBD1 (6 bases). Germline values: CDR1 SNHLY, CDR2 FYNNEI. The CDR3 covers 14 residues. V shed 7 bases and J shed 4 bases, with 14 bases lying between them.

The rearrangement links TRBV15 to TRBJ2-1; TRBD2 might be the D (6 bases). Germline V CDR1 and CDR2: LNHNV, YYDKDF (reference sequence). V was trimmed by 4 bases and J by 2 bases, leaving 15 bases between them. The CDR3 sequence is 16 residues long. In nucleotides, the CDR3 is TGTGCCACCAGCATAAGGGGCGGGACCACCTACAATGAGCAGTTCTTC. Translation: CATSIRGGTTYNEQFF.

The gene calls are TRBV25-1 and TRBJ1-1; perhaps TRBD1 as D (6 bases). This CDR3 contains 13 residues. V lost 8 bases, J lost 2 bases, and 12 bases lay in between. CDR1 and CDR2 (germline): MGHDK, SYGVNS. The CDR3 coding sequence is TGTGCCAGCGGACAGAATTCAAACACTGAAGCTTTCTTT. Translation gives CASGQNSNTEAFF.

The V gene is TRBV10-3, the J gene TRBJ1-5, with D maybe TRBD1 (6 bases). Germline lookup yields CDR1 ENHRY and CDR2 SYGVKD. The V and J ends lost 4 bases and 4 bases respectively, with 8 bases between them. The CDR3 spans 13 residues. The CDR3 DNA is TGTGCCATCAGTGGGACAGTGAATCAGCCCCAGCATTTT. This gives the protein CAISGTVNQPQHF.

The J gene is TRBJ2-1, the V gene TRBV28; the match to TRBD2 covers 11 bases. This CDR3 is built from 12 residues. J gave up 9 bases and V 5 bases, and 0 bases lay outside the gene matches. The germline V gene has CDR1 MDHEN and CDR2 SYDVKM. CDR3 coding DNA: TGTGCCAGCAGTGGACTAGCGGGTGAGCAGTTCTTC. Translating gives CASSGLAGEQFF.

V is TRBV5-1 and J is TRBJ2-6; the D gene is possibly TRBD1 (6 bases). Germline V gene data show CDR1 as SGHRS and CDR2 as YFSETQ. The CDR3 covers 16 residues. Between the trimmed V and J ends, which lost 7 bases and 1 base, there was a span of 15 bases. Here the CDR3 reads CASGGQGLSGANVLTF. CDR3 nucleotide sequence: TGCGCCAGCGGGGGACAAGGTTTGTCTGGGGCCAACGTCCTGACTTTC.

This rearrangement joins TRBV30 to TRBJ2-5, with D tentatively TRBD1 (6 bases). With 3 bases removed from V and 5 bases from J, the gap between germline ends came to 13 bases. The germline gives CDR1 GTSNPN, CDR2 SVGIG (reference sequence). The CDR3 is made up of 13 amino acids. In nucleotides, the CDR3 is TGTGCCTGGAGGGCAGGGGCAGGGGAGACCCAGTACTTC. It specifies CAWRAGAGETQYF.

The gene calls are TRBV7-9 and TRBJ2-7; TRBD2 might be the D (6 bases). CDR3 size: 14 residues. Trimming stripped 5 bases from V and 1 base from J, with 12 bases between. Germline CDR1 reads SEHNR; CDR2 reads FQNEAQ (reference sequence). CDR3 region: CASSPGTRSYEQYF. The CDR3 nucleotides are TGTGCCAGCAGCCCTGGGACTCGTTCCTACGAGCAGTACTTC.

The chain carries TRBV7-3 and TRBJ1-4; TRBD1 matches at 11 bases. V lost 4 bases and J lost 0; bases outside the gene matches: 7. The germline CDR1 and CDR2 sequences are SGHTA and FQGTGA. The CDR3 extends over 18 amino acids. The CDR3 loop reads CASSSGTGGSTTNEKLFF. The DNA for the CDR3 is TGTGCCAGCAGCTCCGGGACAGGGGGTTCAACAACTAATGAAAAACTGTTTTTT.

The chain combines TRBV19 with TRBJ1-1; 7 nucleotides line up with TRBD1. This CDR3 has 15 residues. Per germline, CDR1 LNHDA and CDR2 SQIVND (reference sequence). J gave up 4 bases and V 7 bases, and 12 bases lay outside the gene matches. CDR3 sequence reads: CASIEGTGAGTEAFF. CDR3 nucleotides: TGTGCCAGTATAGAAGGAACAGGGGCAGGCACTGAAGCTTTCTTT. Full variable domain (remainder filled in from reference TRBV19 and TRBJ1-1): DGGITQSPKYLFRKEGQNVTLSCEQNLNHDAMYWYRQDPGQGLRLIYYSQIVNDFQKGDIAEGYSVSREKKESFPLTVTSAQKNPTAFYLCASIEGTGAGTEAFFGQGTRLTVV.

The rearrangement joins TRBV28 to TRBJ1-2, with 8 nucleotides matching TRBD1. The germline V gene has CDR1 MDHEN and CDR2 SYDVKM. J gave up 4 bases and V 2 bases, and 3 bases lay outside the gene matches. This CDR3 comprises 14 residues. CDR3 nucleotides: TGTGCCAGCAGTTTAGAGGGGACAGGCTATGGCTACACCTTC. Translated, it gives CASSLEGTGYGYTF.

The chain employs TRBV18 and TRBJ1-4, with 8 nucleotides matching TRBD1. In germline, CDR1 is KGHSH, CDR2 LQKENI. This CDR3 has 16 residues. J lost 3 bases, V lost 6 bases, and 9 bases had no gene match. The CDR3 loop is CASSRRGQGANEKLFF. Written as DNA, the CDR3 is TGTGCCAGCTCGCGGCGCGGACAGGGAGCTAATGAAAAACTGTTTTTT.

V gene TRBV9 combines with J gene TRBJ2-7, with D possibly matching TRBD2 (5 bases). Germline V gives CDR1 SGDLS, CDR2 YYNGEE. V lost 0 bases, J lost 0 bases, and 7 bases lay in between. This CDR3 region has 14 residues. The chain's CDR3 is CASSVGGDSYEQYF. CDR3 sequence (DNA): TGTGCCAGCAGCGTAGGGGGAGACTCCTACGAGCAGTACTTC.

The J gene is TRBJ2-2, the V gene TRBV5-1; 9 nucleotides match TRBD2. The CDR3 loop spans 17 amino acids. The germline CDR1 and CDR2 sequences are SGHRS and YFSETQ. V dropped 0 bases and J dropped 6; count of bases not matched to a gene: 9. DNA for the CDR3: TGCGCCAGCAGCTTGGTGTTAGCGGGAGATAAATCCGGGGAGCTGTTTTTT. The encoded protein is CASSLVLAGDKSGELFF.

The CDR3 coding sequence is TGTGCCAGCACCAGGACAAAAAATGGCAATCAGCCCCAGCATTTT. Protein sequence: CASTRTKNGNQPQHF. This chain links TRBV28 with TRBJ1-5, with D possibly TRBD1 on 5 matching bases. The CDR3 is 15 residues long. V was clipped by 7 bases and J by 2 bases, with 15 bases between them. In germline, CDR1 is MDHEN, CDR2 SYDVKM. Combining the CDR3 with reference TRBV28 and TRBJ1-5 gives the whole variable domain DVKVTQSSRYLVKRTGEKVFLECVQDMDHENMFWYRQDPGLGLRLIYFSYDVKMKEKGDIPEGYSVSREKKERFSLILESASTNQTSMYLCASTRTKNGNQPQHFGDGTRLSIL.

The DNA for the CDR3 is TGTGCCAGCAGTGAAGCACTCTGGAGGAAAGAAGCTTTCTTT. It encodes CASSEALWRKEAFF. J is TRBJ1-1 and V is TRBV2; no clear D gene. Trimming took 0 bases from V and 8 from J, leaving 13 bases between them. Germline values: CDR1 SNHLY, CDR2 FYNNEI. The CDR3 sequence is 14 residues long.

This chain uses TRBV19 with TRBJ1-4, with D possibly matching TRBD1 (5 bases). Germline assignment: CDR1 LNHDA and CDR2 SQIVND (reference sequence). CDR3 size: 15 residues. Trimming removed 5 bases at V and 6 bases at J, with 16 bases between. The chain's CDR3 is CASSRGGESHEKLFF. The CDR3, as DNA: TGTGCCAGTAGTCGGGGGGGAGAGAGCCATGAAAAACTGTTTTTT.

The chain combines TRBV6-4 with TRBJ2-1, with D perhaps matching TRBD2 (5 bases). The CDR3 sequence is 15 residues long. CDR1 is MRHNA and CDR2 is SNTAGT in the germline V gene. Trimming took 3 bases from V and 0 from J, leaving 9 bases between them. As DNA, the CDR3 is TGTGCCAGCAGTGAAAGCGGAACCTCCTACAATGAGCAGTTCTTC. As protein: CASSESGTSYNEQFF.

Note on this clone: Other DNA sequences in the sample encode the same CDR3. The chain uses TRBV18 and TRBJ1-5; tentatively, D is TRBD1 (5 bases). This CDR3 comprises 14 residues. The V gene's germline CDR1 is KGHSH and CDR2 LQKENI. V gave up 3 bases and J gave up 1 base, with 7 bases separating them. The CDR3 spells CASSPDSSNQPQHF. In nucleotides, the CDR3 is TGTGCCAGCTCACCCGACAGCAGCAATCAGCCCCAGCATTTT.

V and J are TRBV30 and TRBJ2-1; 7 bases agree with TRBD1. CDR3 size: 15 residues. Germline V gene sequence: CDR1 GTSNPN, CDR2 SVGIG (reference sequence). J gave up 3 bases and V 3 bases, and 8 bases lay outside the gene matches. CDR3 sequence reads: CAWSEDRVVYNEQFF. CDR3 DNA: TGTGCCTGGAGCGAAGACAGGGTAGTCTACAATGAGCAGTTCTTC.

The chain combines TRBV28 with TRBJ1-5; 10 bases align to TRBD1. This CDR3 region has 16 residues. The ends lost 5 bases at V and 6 bases at J; junction bases unmatched: 10. Germline V gene sequence: CDR1 MDHEN, CDR2 SYDVKM. Here the CDR3 reads CASSATGTGVAQPQHF. The CDR3 bases are TGTGCCAGCAGTGCAACCGGGACAGGGGTGGCTCAGCCCCAGCATTTT.

The chain is built from TRBV7-2 and TRBJ2-5, with 7 bases identical to TRBD1. The closer fit of TRBJ2-7 to the DNA end suggests the J call may be wrong. Germline-derived CDR1 and CDR2 are SGHTA and FQGNSA. The CDR3 runs to 14 residues. CDR3 protein: CASSFTGTAYEQYF. CDR3 coding DNA: TGTGCCAGCAGCTTCACCGGGACAGCCTACGAGCAGTACTTC.

This chain joins TRBV6-6 and TRBJ1-5; maybe TRBD1 (6 bases). The CDR3 totals 16 residues. Germline V CDR1 and CDR2: MNHNY, SVGAGI (reference sequence). V lost 0 bases to trimming and J lost 1 base, with 10 bases between them. The CDR3: CASSYSRGASNQPQHF. In nucleotides, the CDR3 is TGTGCCAGCAGTTACTCGCGGGGGGCGAGCAATCAGCCCCAGCATTTT.

J is TRBJ2-7 and V is TRBV9; 7 nucleotides align to TRBD2. This CDR3 region has 14 residues. Germline trimming cut 4 bases from V and 2 bases from J; bases unmatched to any gene: 6. Germline V gives CDR1 SGDLS, CDR2 YYNGEE. This CDR3 is CASSSQRETYEQYF. For the CDR3, the DNA is TGTGCCAGCAGCTCTCAGCGGGAAACCTACGAGCAGTACTTC.

The chain links TRBV7-3 to TRBJ2-3; D is perhaps TRBD2 (5 bases). The CDR3 is made up of 14 amino acids. V was cut by 5 bases and J by 1 base, with 10 bases left in between. From germline, CDR1 is SGHTA and CDR2 FQGTGA. CDR3 protein: CASSLARRTDTQYF. In DNA, the CDR3 is TGTGCCAGCAGCCTAGCACGGCGCACAGATACGCAGTATTTT.